Below are 21 T cell receptor beta chains sequenced from a single sample in a study of regulatory T cells in long-lasting Graves disease (TCRdb year 2021). Taken with the paper, the label for time point translates to: newly diagnosed GD, antithyroid drugs for less than 3 months. For both TCR sequencing and RNA sequencing, RNA was extracted from PBMCs using TRIzol. Libraries were prepared through multiplex PCR. The data were produced on an Illumina HiSeq 4000. TCR beta libraries were built with iRepertoire HTBI primers and Arm-PCR amplification of CDR3 regions. TCRdb reanalyzed the raw reads on its own, using fastp at Q25 for trimming and MiXCR for clone calling, and kept in-frame beta chains. For every CDR3 protein sequence, its rows merge into one entry that carries the most common genes and DNA. The sample table lists about 420,000 distinct CDR3 sequences, approximately 16% of them with a count of one. The ten largest clones add up to 20% to 25% of the sample.

These same records also appear under a second study, on T cells in Graves' hyperthyroidism and ophthalmopathy.

The sample in question was peripheral blood mononuclear cells (PBMCs), obtained at new diagnosis, from a patient treated with antithyroid drugs. These receptors originate from a woman aged 18 to 35 with Graves disease. Donor details come from another sample of the same person, matched by shared clones.

The CDR3 region is CASMGVAGGSAGELFF. CDR3 DNA: TGTGCCAGCATGGGGGTAGCGGGAGGATCTGCCGGGGAGCTGTTTTTT. V usage is TRBV2 and J usage is TRBJ2-2; 10 nucleotides line up with TRBD2. The CDR3 consists of 16 residues. V gave up 7 bases and J gave up 6 bases; unmatched junction bases: 11. CDR1 and CDR2 from the germline V gene are SNHLY and FYNNEI.

This chain links TRBV27 with TRBJ2-7; possibly TRBD2 for D (5 bases). Trimming left V 2 bases short and J 2 bases short, with 7 bases between. Germline V CDR1 and CDR2: MNHEY, SMNVEV (reference sequence). The CDR3 spans 13 residues. The CDR3 region has the DNA TGTGCCAGCAGTTTAAAGAGGGCCTACGAGCAGTACTTC. Its translation: CASSLKRAYEQYF.

The gene calls are TRBV7-2 and TRBJ2-7; 7 bases match TRBD1. The junction had 5 bases not matched to a gene; V was cut back by 1 base and J by 2 bases. CDR3 length: 15 amino acids. Germline V CDR1 and CDR2: SGHTA, FQGNSA. The CDR3 sequence is CASSLVWDRPYEQYF. The CDR3 DNA is TGTGCCAGCAGCTTAGTGTGGGACAGACCCTACGAGCAGTACTTC.

The sample holds a few counts of this clonotype. The CDR3 region is CASSQDRVGTGELFF. The CDR3 DNA sequence: TGTGCCAGCAGCCAAGACAGAGTCGGCACCGGGGAGCTGTTTTTT. This sequence joins TRBV14 and TRBJ2-2; D ambiguous. Between the trimmed V and J ends, which lost 0 bases and 4 bases, there was a span of 9 bases. The CDR3 totals 15 residues. Germline loops: CDR1 SGHDN, CDR2 FVKESK.

This clonotype was counted ten times or more. The chain uses TRBV6-2 or TRBV6-3 and TRBJ2-1; TRBD2 aligns across 7 bases. The CDR3 is 15 amino acids. Germline V gene data show CDR1 as MNHEY and CDR2 as SVGEGT. V lost 6 bases and J lost 2; bases outside the gene matches: 7. The CDR3 loop is CASRSTGTTYNEQFF. The CDR3 coding sequence is TGTGCCAGCAGATCTACTGGGACTACCTACAATGAGCAGTTCTTC.

This clonotype was seen at least ten times. The chain couples TRBV28 to TRBJ2-3; D unresolved. CDR1 MDHEN and CDR2 SYDVKM come from the germline V gene. This CDR3 comprises 11 residues. CDR3 coding DNA: TGTGCAACGACCCTAATGGATACGCAGTATTTT. This encodes CATTLMDTQYF. Full variable domain (rest looked up from reference TRBV28 and TRBJ2-3): DVKVTQSSRYLVKRTGEKVFLECVQDMDHENMFWYRQDPGLGLRLIYFSYDVKMKEKGDIPEGYSVSREKKERFSLILESASTNQTSMYLCATTLMDTQYFGPGTRLTVL.

This clonotype was detected many times. The chain combines TRBV7-2 with TRBJ1-1; 7 bases fit TRBD1. Germline V gene lookup returns CDR1 SGHTA and CDR2 FQGNSA. Trimming at V came to 6 bases and at J to 3 bases, leaving 10 bases not matched to a gene. This CDR3 is built from 15 residues. The CDR3 reads CASSTYSGGYTEAFF. The CDR3 nucleotides are TGTGCCAGCAGTACATATTCAGGGGGTTACACTGAAGCTTTCTTT.

Many counts were recorded for this clonotype. The gene calls are TRBV6-1 and TRBJ2-3; D unresolved. The germline V and J ends were trimmed by 6 bases and 3 bases, with 13 bases remaining between them. CDR3 length: 14 residues. Germline CDR1 reads MNHNS; CDR2 reads SASEGT. In DNA, the CDR3 is TGTGCCAGCAGGGGGTTTTCTACAACAGATACGCAGTATTTT. The encoded protein is CASRGFSTTDTQYF.

This clonotype was counted many times. This sequence joins TRBV13 and TRBJ2-1; no firm D call. The CDR3 consists of 15 residues. Germline V CDR1 and CDR2: PRHDT, FYEKMQ (reference sequence). V gave up 3 bases and J gave up 1 base, with 10 bases separating them. The CDR3 DNA sequence: TGTGCCAGCAGCTTGAGAATCCAGTCCTACAATGAGCAGTTCTTC. Translated: CASSLRIQSYNEQFF.

This clonotype was found a few times. Relative to the germline gene, one junction end is altered; a read error may explain this. The rearrangement uses TRBV12-3 or TRBV12-4 and TRBJ1-1; the D is unclear. The CDR3 extends over 12 amino acids. CDR3 sequence (DNA): TGTGCCAGCAGTCGAGACACAAAGCAAGCTCTCTTT. Its protein product is CASSRDTKQALF.

This clonotype was seen more than once but under ten times. The gene calls are TRBV20-1 and TRBJ2-1; 12 bases match TRBD2. Trimming took 4 bases from V and 8 from J; bases not matched to a gene: 9. Germline CDR1 reads DFQATT; CDR2 reads SNEGSKA (reference sequence). The CDR3 runs 15 residues. CDR3 nucleotides: TGCAGTGCTAAAGGAGGACTAGCGGGACCCGATGAGCAGTTCTTC. Protein: CSAKGGLAGPDEQFF.

Comment on this clonotype: A much larger clone lies one base from this, so it may be a read error. The chain uses TRBV30 and TRBJ2-1; possibly TRBD2 for D (6 bases). The germline V and J ends were trimmed by 2 bases and 5 bases, with 13 bases remaining between them. Germline V gene data show CDR1 as GTSNPN and CDR2 as SVGIG (reference sequence). The CDR3 totals 14 residues. Here the CDR3 DNA reads TGTGCCTGGAGTCTCGGGAGTAGCCACAATGAGCAGTTCTTC. Its translation: CAWSLGSSHNEQFF.

This chain connects TRBV12-3 or TRBV12-4 to TRBJ1-6; TRBD1 matches at 7 bases. V shed 1 base and J 7 bases; nucleotides not matched to a gene: 4. The CDR3 extends over 15 amino acids. The CDR3 nucleotides are TGTGCCAGCAGTTTAGGAGGACAGGTGAATTCACCCCTCCACTTT. Translating it yields CASSLGGQVNSPLHF.

This clonotype was found many times. This rearrangement joins TRBV5-4 to TRBJ2-3; tentative D call: TRBD1 (5 bases). V lost 4 bases to trimming and J lost 0 bases, with 9 bases between them. CDR1 and CDR2 from the germline V gene are SGHNT and YYREEE (reference sequence). The CDR3 has 14 residues. The DNA of the CDR3 is TGTGCCAGCAGCACCGACAGAAGCACAGATACGCAGTATTTT. Translating gives CASSTDRSTDTQYF. The full variable domain, rest sourced from reference TRBV5-4 and TRBJ2-3, is ETGVTQSPTHLIKTRGQQVTLRCSSQSGHNTVSWYQQALGQGPQFIFQYYREEENGRGNFPPRFSGLQFPNYSSELNVNALELDDSALYLCASSTDRSTDTQYFGPGTRLTVL.

This sequence joins TRBV28 and TRBJ2-7; D unclear. The CDR3 totals 12 residues. The V gene lost 2 bases and the J gene lost 7 bases, with 9 bases spanning the gap. CDR1 is MDHEN and CDR2 is SYDVKM in the germline V gene. The CDR3 protein is CASSLTYNEQYF. The CDR3 DNA reads as TGTGCCAGCAGTTTAACGTACAATGAGCAGTACTTC.

Turning to this clonotype: Given a far larger clone just one base away, this is likely a sequencing read error. The J gene is TRBJ2-5, the V gene TRBV2, with TRBD1 matching 8 bases. V shed 6 bases, J shed 11 bases, and the junction held 8 bases outside the gene matches. Per germline, CDR1 SNHLY and CDR2 FYNNEI. The CDR3 extends over 12 amino acids. The CDR3 is CASRQGAGEQYF. Written as DNA, the CDR3 is TGTGCCAGCAGGCAGGGGGCCGGTGAGCAGTACTTC. Full variable domain (outside the CDR3, taken from reference TRBV2 and TRBJ2-5): EPEVTQTPSHQVTQMGQEVILRCVPISNHLYFYWYRQILGQKVEFLVSFYNNEISEKSEIFDDQFSVERPDGSNFTLKIRSTKLEDSAMYFCASRQGAGEQYFGPGTRLLVL.

This clonotype was observed many times. The V call is TRBV3-1, the J call TRBJ2-7, with D possibly matching TRBD1 (7 bases). The CDR3 is 15 residues long. The germline gives CDR1 LGHDT, CDR2 YNNKEL (reference sequence). Trimming left V 6 bases short and J 3 bases short, with 18 bases between. The CDR3 here is CASSSSGGSGYEQYF. The CDR3 DNA reads as TGTGCCAGCAGTTCCTCAGGGGGGTCGGGCTACGAGCAGTACTTC.

The chain employs TRBV28 and TRBJ1-4; 10 bases agree with TRBD1. Germline V CDR1 and CDR2: MDHEN, SYDVKM. V was clipped by 4 bases and J by 8 bases; unmatched bases: 7. CDR3 length: 15 amino acids. The CDR3, as DNA: TGTGCCAGCAGTTATACCGGGACAGGGGCCGAAAAACTGTTTTTT. Residues: CASSYTGTGAEKLFF.

This clonotype turned up a few times. V is TRBV19 and J is TRBJ2-7, with D possibly called TRBD1 or TRBD2 (5 bases each). Between the trimmed V and J ends, which lost 5 bases and 6 bases, there was a span of 11 bases. The length of the CDR3 is 12 residues. Germline loops: CDR1 LNHDA, CDR2 SQIVND (reference sequence). The DNA of the CDR3 is TGTGCCAGTAGTCAGGAAGGGACCGAGCAGTACTTC. It translates to CASSQEGTEQYF.

This clonotype appeared many times. The rearrangement links TRBV6-1 to TRBJ2-1; 7 bases fit TRBD2. Germline CDR1 and CDR2: MNHNS and SASEGT. The V and J ends lost 7 bases and 7 bases, in that order; junction bases with no gene match: 10. This CDR3 spans 14 amino acids. For the CDR3, the DNA is TGTGCCAGCAACGGCGGGAGTGTTAGGAATGAGCAGTTCTTC. This encodes CASNGGSVRNEQFF.

This clonotype has only a few counts. In DNA, the CDR3 is TGCAGTGCTAGAGACCCCCGGACACTTCTGAACACTGAAGCTTTCTTT. This encodes CSARDPRTLLNTEAFF. The rearrangement uses TRBV20-1 and TRBJ1-1; D may be TRBD1 (5 bases). V was cut by 0 bases and J by 0 bases, with 14 bases left in between. This CDR3 region has 16 residues. Germline values: CDR1 DFQATT, CDR2 SNEGSKA (reference sequence).